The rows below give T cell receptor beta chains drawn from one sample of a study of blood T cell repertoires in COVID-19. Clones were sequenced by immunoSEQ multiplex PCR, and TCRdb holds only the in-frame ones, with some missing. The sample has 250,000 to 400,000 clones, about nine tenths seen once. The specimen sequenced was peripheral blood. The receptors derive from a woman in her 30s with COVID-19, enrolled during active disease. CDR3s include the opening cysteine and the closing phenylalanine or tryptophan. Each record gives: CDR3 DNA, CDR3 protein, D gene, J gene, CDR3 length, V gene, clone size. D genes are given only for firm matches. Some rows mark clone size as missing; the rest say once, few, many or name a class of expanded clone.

TGTGCCAGCAGCCCGCGGGGTTTTGGCACAGATACGCAGTATTTT CASSPRGFGTDTQYF NA TRBJ2-3 15 TRBV7-3 many
TGTGCCAGCACCTTAGGCGGGACAGGGGCCTACGAGCAGTACTTC CASTLGGTGAYEQYF TRBD1 TRBJ2-7 15 TRBV28 once
TGTGCCAGCAGTAGTTACGAGAAAAACTACAATGAGCAGTTCTTC CASSSYEKNYNEQFF NA TRBJ2-1 15 TRBV28 NA
TGTGCCTGGAGTGTAGAGACTCCGAATGAGCAGTTCTTC CAWSVETPNEQFF NA TRBJ2-1 13 TRBV30 few
TGTGCCAGCAGCCAATTCGGTGAGCAGTTCTTC CASSQFGEQFF NA TRBJ2-1 11 TRBV3-1/TRBV3-2 once
TGTGCCAGCCTGAGGGACACCGGGGAGCTGTTTTTT CASLRDTGELFF NA TRBJ2-2 12 TRBV18 NA
TGTGCCAGCAGCCAAGAACTAGCAGGTTTCGCCTACGAGCAGTACTTC CASSQELAGFAYEQYF NA TRBJ2-7 16 TRBV3-1/TRBV3-2 NA
TGTGCCAGCAGGCACTTCAGAGGGGAGCAGTTCTTC CASRHFRGEQFF NA TRBJ2-1 12 TRBV11-2 NA
TGTGCCAGCAGCGTAGATGCTATGAACACTGAAGCTTTCTTT CASSVDAMNTEAFF NA TRBJ1-1 14 TRBV9 few
TGCAGTGCTAGTCTCCCGACGAGCGGGAGGGTTACTAGAGAGCAGTACTTC CSASLPTSGRVTREQYF TRBD2 TRBJ2-7 17 TRBV20-1 NA
TGTGCCAGCAGTTACCCGGCCGGTCGGGGGAACTATGGCTACACCTTC CASSYPAGRGNYGYTF NA TRBJ1-2 16 TRBV6-5 NA
TGTGCCAGCAGTGAAGCCCGCTCCCGGGGGCAGCCCCAGCATTTT CASSEARSRGQPQHF NA TRBJ1-5 15 TRBV2 few
TGCGCCAGCAGCTTGGATATGGCGGGAGGGCCGGACGAGCAGTACTTC CASSLDMAGGPDEQYF TRBD2 TRBJ2-7 16 TRBV5-1 NA
TGTGCCAGCTCACCGCTTAGCTACGAGCAGTACTTC CASSPLSYEQYF NA TRBJ2-7 12 TRBV18 NA
TGTGCCAGCAGCTTAGGTGAGGCGGGAGCCTACGAGCAGTACTTC CASSLGEAGAYEQYF TRBD2 TRBJ2-7 15 TRBV7-2 NA
TGTGCCACCAGGGACAGTCCGTACAATGAGCAGTTCTTC CATRDSPYNEQFF NA TRBJ2-1 13 TRBV15 NA
TGTGCCTGGAGTGTGGGGGGACCGGGCACTGAAGCTTTCTTT CAWSVGGPGTEAFF NA TRBJ1-1 14 TRBV30 NA
TGTGCCAGCAGCGTAGACCCGGGGACAGGGGCTGGTGGAAACACCATATATTTT CASSVDPGTGAGGNTIYF TRBD1 TRBJ1-3 18 TRBV9 NA
TGTGCCAGCAGTGATATAGCGGGGGTCTACAATGAGCAGTTCTTC CASSDIAGVYNEQFF TRBD2 TRBJ2-1 15 TRBV2 few
TGTGCCAGCAGCAATCACGGGTCTGGCCACGAGCAGTACTTC CASSNHGSGHEQYF NA TRBJ2-7 14 TRBV21-1 NA
TGTGCCAGCAGTAGGCGGCTGGAGGGATTTGATGGGGACACTGAAGCTTTCTTT CASSRRLEGFDGDTEAFF NA TRBJ1-1 18 TRBV27 NA
TGCGCCAGCAGCCAGGGGACAGGGGCTATGAACACTGAAGCTTTCTTT CASSQGTGAMNTEAFF TRBD1 TRBJ1-1 16 TRBV4-1 NA
TGCAGCGTTGACGGACGAGGACAGGGCGTGAGGGAGACCCAGTACTTC CSVDGRGQGVRETQYF TRBD1 TRBJ2-5 16 TRBV29-1 NA
TGTGCCAGCAGCTTATCGGCAGGGAGGAAAGATACGCAGTATTTT CASSLSAGRKDTQYF NA TRBJ2-3 15 TRBV7-2 NA
TGTGCCAGCAGCCAAGACTTGTACAATGAGCAGTTCTTC CASSQDLYNEQFF NA TRBJ2-1 13 TRBV3-1/TRBV3-2 few
TGTGCCAGCAGCTTGATAGGGGTGAATTCACCCCTCCACTTT CASSLIGVNSPLHF NA TRBJ1-6 14 TRBV5-4 NA
TGTGCCTGGGATTCAACGGGGGATTTTGGTGGCTACACCTTC CAWDSTGDFGGYTF NA TRBJ1-2 14 TRBV30 NA
TGCGCCAGCAGCTTGTCTACAGGGGACTATGGCTACACCTTC CASSLSTGDYGYTF TRBD1 TRBJ1-2 14 TRBV5-1 NA
TGTGCCAGCAGCTTAGCCGGACAGGGGGCGTCCGAGCAGTACTTC CASSLAGQGASEQYF TRBD1 TRBJ2-7 15 TRBV7-2 NA
TGTGCCAGCAGTATTCGACAGGGGGCTTACAATGAGCAGTTCTTC CASSIRQGAYNEQFF TRBD1 TRBJ2-1 15 TRBV27 once
TGCGCCAGCAGCCAAGTGGAACTAGCGGGAGCTAACTCCTACAATGAGCAGTTCTTC CASSQVELAGANSYNEQFF TRBD2 TRBJ2-1 19 TRBV4-1 NA
TGTGCCAGCAGCTTAGTAGAGCGGGAGACCCAGTACTTC CASSLVERETQYF NA TRBJ2-5 13 TRBV7-9 NA
TGTGCCAGCAGTAGTTCAGGCTATGGCTACACCTTC CASSSSGYGYTF NA TRBJ1-2 12 TRBV27 NA
TGTGCCAGCAGTGAAAGACAGGGGGGATATGGCTACACCTTC CASSERQGGYGYTF TRBD1 TRBJ1-2 14 TRBV2 once
TGTGCCAGCAGCTTAGCGGATGACAGGGGGAGGGCTTTCTTT CASSLADDRGRAFF TRBD1 TRBJ1-1 14 TRBV7-8 NA
TGTGCCAGCAGCGTGGGCGGGAGGGTAGGCAATGAGCAGTTCTTC CASSVGGRVGNEQFF TRBD2 TRBJ2-1 15 TRBV9 NA
TGTGCCAGCAGCTTAAACAGGGCCTATAATTCACCCCTCCACTTT CASSLNRAYNSPLHF NA TRBJ1-6 15 TRBV11-2 NA
TGTGCCAGCAGTTTATCAGGCCTAGCGGGTAACACCGGGGAGCTGTTTTTT CASSLSGLAGNTGELFF TRBD2 TRBJ2-2 17 TRBV28 NA
TGCGCCAGCAGCTTGGGTCTGGGGGGAGCCATGAACACTGAAGCTTTCTTT CASSLGLGGAMNTEAFF NA TRBJ1-1 17 TRBV5-1 NA
TGTGCCAGCTCACCCGAAGGGACACCAAACTATGGCTACACCTTC CASSPEGTPNYGYTF NA TRBJ1-2 15 TRBV18 NA
TGTGCCAGCAGCCATCCCACCGGACTACTCTACAATGAGCAGTTCTTC CASSHPTGLLYNEQFF NA TRBJ2-1 16 TRBV3-1/TRBV3-2 NA
TGTGCCACCTCCCGGGACAGGGGACCCGCCCTACCCCAGCATTTT CATSRDRGPALPQHF TRBD1 TRBJ1-5 15 TRBV6-6 NA
TGTGCCAGCGGCCGCTCCCACGAGCAGTACTTC CASGRSHEQYF NA TRBJ2-7 11 TRBV2 NA
TGTGCCAGCAGCCACTTACAGGGGGCGTCGACTTTCTTT CASSHLQGASTFF TRBD1 TRBJ1-1 13 TRBV3-1/TRBV3-2 NA
TGTGCCAGCAGCAACAGGGGGCAGATGTATGGCTACACCTTC CASSNRGQMYGYTF TRBD1 TRBJ1-2 14 TRBV2 NA
TGTGCCAGCAGCTTGGGAGGGAAGGAGACCCAGTACTTC CASSLGGKETQYF NA TRBJ2-5 13 TRBV5-4 once
TGTGCCAGCAGCTTCTACAAGGGGGAAGGCTATGGCTACACCTTC CASSFYKGEGYGYTF NA TRBJ1-2 15 TRBV5-4 NA
TGTGCCAGCAGCCTACGCGGGGGGAACACTGAAGCTTTCTTT CASSLRGGNTEAFF NA TRBJ1-1 14 TRBV28 NA
TGTGCCAGCAGCTCAGGGGTGTTCGGGGATGGCTACACCTTC CASSSGVFGDGYTF NA TRBJ1-2 14 TRBV7-3 few
TGTGCCAGCAGCCAAGCCCAAGGACTAGCGGGAGACTACGAGCAGTACTTC CASSQAQGLAGDYEQYF TRBD2 TRBJ2-7 17 TRBV14 NA